The T cell receptor (beta chain) described here comes from a study of shared clonotypes between healthy human individuals. Profiling relied on immunoSEQ multiplex PCR, and the TCRdb table lists in-frame clones only, not all of them. The profile shows fewer than 800,000 clones, approximately 90% of them singletons. The CDR3 runs to 16 residues. Germline lookup yields CDR1 LNHNV and CDR2 YYDKDF (reference sequence). V lost 2 bases and J 4 bases, leaving 15 bases between the germline ends. Regarding the study as a whole: Clonotypes not shared had lower generation probabilities than those common to all four donors. Naive CD4 clonotypes were shared across a handful of donors at 5% to 6%.

The naive CD8 population came from CD45RO-negative cells selected for CCR7, without terminally differentiated effector memory CD45RA+ cells. Of note for this clone: The antigen is undetermined.

This clonotype originated in a man in his thirties or forties in good health. The source material was naive CD8+ T cells sorted from blood. The chain joins TRBV15 to TRBJ2-1; D is possibly TRBD1 (5 bases). CDR3: CATSRPAETVYNEQFF. CDR3 in DNA: TGTGCCACCAGCAGACCCGCAGAGACAGTTTACAATGAGCAGTTCTTC.